Presented here are 4 T cell receptor beta chains from one specimen sequenced in a study of blood T cell repertoires in COVID-19. Libraries were prepared by immunoSEQ multiplex PCR; TCRdb keeps only in-frame clonotypes and omits some of them. The sample consists of around 200,000 clones, roughly 84% of them appearing once. Sequencing input: peripheral blood. The receptors derive from a woman older than 75 with acute or convalescent COVID-19.

V gene TRBV5-1 combines with J gene TRBJ2-5; 7 bases are a match to TRBD1. V trimming: 6 bases; J trimming: 2 bases; junction bases outside the gene matches: 7. Looked up from germline, CDR1 is SGHRS and CDR2 is YFSETQ. The CDR3 runs to 14 residues. As DNA, the CDR3 is TGCGCCAGCAAGCAGGGGGTTCGTCAAGAGACCCAGTACTTC. Translation: CASKQGVRQETQYF.

Here the CDR3 DNA reads TGTGCCAGCAGCCAAAGGACAGGGTTGGGGGAGCAGTACTTC. This sequence encodes CASSQRTGLGEQYF. The genes are TRBV5-5 and TRBJ2-7; TRBD1 matches at 8 bases. V lost 4 bases, J lost 7 bases, and 10 bases stayed unmatched. CDR1 SGHKS and CDR2 YYEKEE come from the germline V gene (reference sequence). The CDR3 is 14 residues long.

As DNA, the CDR3 is TGCGCCAGCAGCTTGGGCGCGGGGTGGGGCGACACTGAAGCTTTCTTT. It yields the protein CASSLGAGWGDTEAFF. The chain recombines TRBV5-1 with TRBJ1-1; maybe TRBD1 (5 bases). Germline V gene sequence: CDR1 SGHRS, CDR2 YFSETQ. CDR3 length equals 16 residues. Deletions cut 0 bases from V and 3 bases from J, with 15 bases between.

The chain recombines TRBV11-3 with TRBJ2-1; 7 bases are shared with TRBD2. The CDR3 is made up of 15 amino acids. With V trimmed by 0 bases and J by 3 bases, 2 bases remained unmatched. Germline CDR1 SGHNT, CDR2 YENEEA. In DNA form, the CDR3 reads TGTGCCAGCAGCTTAGAAGCGGGATACTACAATGAGCAGTTCTTC. Protein sequence: CASSLEAGYYNEQFF.